This T cell receptor beta chain derives from a study of CD8 T cells in ankylosing spondylitis. Study outcomes and limitations: In reactive arthritis synovial fluid and blood, some motif variants had been reported before.

TCRdb reprocessed the 5' RACE reads with MiXCR, giving one entry per CDR3 protein. The sample holds 200,000 to 300,000 distinct CDR3 sequences, around 9.1% seen once. This CDR3 region has 16 residues. V was shortened by 4 bases and J by 3 bases, with 15 bases between the two germline ends. CDR1 is SEHNR, CDR2 FQNEAQ, per germline (reference sequence). In the case of this clonotype: As yet, its antigen is unknown.

Material: blood, either unsorted or a sorted T cell fraction (not recorded which). The V gene is TRBV7-9, the J gene TRBJ1-4; the D is unclear. This receptor was identified in a male donor with ankylosing spondylitis or in good health (not recorded which). Here the CDR3 reads CASSSSSGHPNEKLFF. The CDR3 nucleotides read TGTGCCAGCAGCTCTTCCTCAGGCCACCCTAATGAAAAACTGTTTTTT.